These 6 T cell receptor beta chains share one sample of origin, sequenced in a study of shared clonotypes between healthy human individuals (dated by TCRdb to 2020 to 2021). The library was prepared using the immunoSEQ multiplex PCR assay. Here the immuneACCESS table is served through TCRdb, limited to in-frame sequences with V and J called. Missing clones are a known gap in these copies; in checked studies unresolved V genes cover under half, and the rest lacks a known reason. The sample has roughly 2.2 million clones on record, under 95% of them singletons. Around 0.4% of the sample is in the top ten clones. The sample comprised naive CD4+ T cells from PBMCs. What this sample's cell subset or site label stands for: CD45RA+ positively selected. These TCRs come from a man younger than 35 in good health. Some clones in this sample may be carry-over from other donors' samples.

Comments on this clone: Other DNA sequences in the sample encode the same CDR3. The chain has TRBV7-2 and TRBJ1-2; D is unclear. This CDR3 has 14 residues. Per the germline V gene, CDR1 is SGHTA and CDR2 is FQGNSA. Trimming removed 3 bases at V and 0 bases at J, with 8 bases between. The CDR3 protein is CASSLTGANYGYTF. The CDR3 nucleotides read TGTGCCAGCAGCTTGACCGGGGCTAACTATGGCTACACCTTC.

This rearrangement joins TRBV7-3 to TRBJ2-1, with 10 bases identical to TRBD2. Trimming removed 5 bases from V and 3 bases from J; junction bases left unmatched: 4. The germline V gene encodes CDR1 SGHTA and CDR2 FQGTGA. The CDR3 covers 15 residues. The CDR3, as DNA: TGTGCCAGCAGCGTGGGACTAGCGCTCTACAATGAGCAGTTCTTC. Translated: CASSVGLALYNEQFF.

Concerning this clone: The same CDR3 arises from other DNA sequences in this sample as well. The CDR3 nucleotides are TGCGCCAGCAGCTACGGACAGGGAGGAGATACGCAGTATTTT. This gives the protein CASSYGQGGDTQYF. This rearrangement joins TRBV5-1 to TRBJ2-3; 8 bases are shared with TRBD1. This CDR3 region has 14 residues. The germline CDR1 and CDR2 sequences are SGHRS and YFSETQ. The V gene end was trimmed by 3 bases and the J gene end by 5 bases; junction bases not matched to a gene: 5.

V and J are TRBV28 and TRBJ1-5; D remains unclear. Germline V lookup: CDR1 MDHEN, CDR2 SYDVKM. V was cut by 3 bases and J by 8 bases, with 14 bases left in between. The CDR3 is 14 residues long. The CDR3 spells CASSLWAGHEPQHF. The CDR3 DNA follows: TGTGCCAGCAGTTTGTGGGCAGGCCACGAGCCCCAGCATTTT. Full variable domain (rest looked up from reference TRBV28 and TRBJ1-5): DVKVTQSSRYLVKRTGEKVFLECVQDMDHENMFWYRQDPGLGLRLIYFSYDVKMKEKGDIPEGYSVSREKKERFSLILESASTNQTSMYLCASSLWAGHEPQHFGDGTRLSIL.

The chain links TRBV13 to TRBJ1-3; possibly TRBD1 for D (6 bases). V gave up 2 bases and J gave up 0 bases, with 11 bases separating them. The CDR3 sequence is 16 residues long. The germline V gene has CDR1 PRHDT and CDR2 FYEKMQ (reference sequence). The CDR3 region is CASSLRRGGSGNTIYF. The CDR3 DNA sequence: TGTGCCAGCAGCTTACGGAGAGGGGGCTCTGGAAACACCATATATTTT.

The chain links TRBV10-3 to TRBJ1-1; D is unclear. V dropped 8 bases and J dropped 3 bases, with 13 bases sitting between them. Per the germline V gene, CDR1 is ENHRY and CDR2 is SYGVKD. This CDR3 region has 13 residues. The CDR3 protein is CAIQFGGDTEAFF. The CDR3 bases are TGTGCCATCCAATTTGGTGGAGACACTGAAGCTTTCTTT.